The clone carrying this TCR beta chain has at least ten counts. Its antigen is as yet unknown. The V and J ends lost 8 bases and 3 bases respectively, with 13 bases between them. The CDR3 totals 13 residues. Germline V gives CDR1 MNHNS, CDR2 SASEGT. Each CDR3 protein gets one entry after TCRdb re-called the 5' RACE reads with MiXCR. The sample includes about 310,000 distinct CDR3 sequences, more than 3% of them seen just once. The data were taken from a study of T cells after yellow fever vaccination. Study findings and constraints: Although the secondary response was weaker, it peaked faster, at day 5 versus 15.

The specimen comprised PBMCs, sampled on the day of the yellow fever booster vaccination. V gene TRBV6-1 combines with J gene TRBJ1-2, with D perhaps TRBD1 (5 bases). The receptor comes from a man aged 18 to 35 who received the YFV17D yellow fever vaccine. The CDR3 spells CASGLTAYYGYTF. In nucleotides, the CDR3 is TGTGCCAGCGGCTTGACAGCATACTATGGCTACACCTTC.